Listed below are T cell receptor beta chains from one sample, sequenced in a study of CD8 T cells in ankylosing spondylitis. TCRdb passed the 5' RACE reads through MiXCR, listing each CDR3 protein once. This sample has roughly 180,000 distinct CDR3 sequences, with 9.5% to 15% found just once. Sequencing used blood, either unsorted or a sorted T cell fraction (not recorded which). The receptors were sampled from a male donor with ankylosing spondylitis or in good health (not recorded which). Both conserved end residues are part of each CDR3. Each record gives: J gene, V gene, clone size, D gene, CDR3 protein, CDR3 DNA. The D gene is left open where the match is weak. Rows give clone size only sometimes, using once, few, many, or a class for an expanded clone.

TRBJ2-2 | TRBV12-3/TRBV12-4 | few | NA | CASSFPGEDETDEANTGELFF | TGTGCCAGCAGTTTCCCCGGTGAAGATGAAACGGACGAGGCGAACACCGGGGAGCTGTTTTTT
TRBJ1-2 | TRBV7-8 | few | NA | CASSSSGVNYGYTF | TGTGCCAGCAGCTCCTCCGGAGTTAACTATGGCTACACCTTC
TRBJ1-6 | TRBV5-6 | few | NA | CASSLSSSDSPLHF | TGTGCCAGCAGCTTGTCCAGCTCGGATTCACCCCTCCACTTT
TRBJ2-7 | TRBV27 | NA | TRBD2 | CASSSIGAGLAGSYEQYF | TGTGCCAGCAGTTCCATTGGGGCGGGACTAGCGGGATCCTACGAGCAGTACTTC
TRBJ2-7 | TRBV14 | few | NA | CASSQVLRVYEQYF | TGTGCCAGCAGCCAAGTTTTAAGGGTCTACGAGCAGTACTTC
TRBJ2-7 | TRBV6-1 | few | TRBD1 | CASRHRGAYYEQYF | TGTGCCAGCAGGCACAGGGGGGCTTACTACGAGCAGTACTTC
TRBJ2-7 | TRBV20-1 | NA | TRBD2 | CCARSLSSGLAGEFTYEQYF | TGCTGTGCTAGATCCCTATCTTCGGGACTAGCGGGGGAGTTCACCTACGAGCAGTACTTC
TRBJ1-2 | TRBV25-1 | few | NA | CASSEADGYTF | TGTGCCAGCAGTGAGGCGGATGGCTACACCTTC
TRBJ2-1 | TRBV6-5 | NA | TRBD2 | CASSYSGLAGYNEQFF | TGTGCCAGCAGTTACTCGGGCCTAGCGGGATACAATGAGCAGTTCTTC
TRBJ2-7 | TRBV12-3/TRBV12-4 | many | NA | CASSSQGYEQYF | TGTGCCAGCAGTTCACAGGGATACGAGCAGTACTTC
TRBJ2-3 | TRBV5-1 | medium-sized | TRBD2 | CASSRGDGDTQYF | TGCGCCAGCAGCCGGGGGGACGGAGATACGCAGTATTTT
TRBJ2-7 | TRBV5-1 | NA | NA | CASSASRDYEQYF | TGCGCCAGCAGCGCGTCCAGGGACTACGAGCAGTACTTC
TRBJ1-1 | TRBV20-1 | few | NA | CSARGLHGAFF | TGCAGTGCTAGAGGGCTCCATGGAGCTTTCTTT
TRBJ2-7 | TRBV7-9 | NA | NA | CASSGIYEQYF | TGTGCCAGCAGCGGAATCTACGAGCAGTACTTC
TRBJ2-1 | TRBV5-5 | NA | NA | CASSGWQSGNEQFF | TGTGCCAGCAGTGGATGGCAATCCGGCAATGAGCAGTTCTTC
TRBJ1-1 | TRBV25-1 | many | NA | CASSGLGPFGGTEAFF | TGTGCCAGCAGTGGGTTGGGGCCCTTTGGCGGTACTGAAGCTTTCTTT
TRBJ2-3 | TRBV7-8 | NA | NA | CASSLVPAEDTQYF | TGTGCCAGCAGCTTAGTGCCAGCAGAAGATACGCAGTATTTT
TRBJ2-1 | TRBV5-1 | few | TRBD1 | CASSLGTQGGNEQFF | TGCGCCAGCAGCTTGGGGACACAGGGGGGCAATGAGCAGTTCTTC
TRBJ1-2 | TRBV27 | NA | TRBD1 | CASSLYGSDRGAGGYTF | TGTGCCAGCAGTTTATATGGTTCGGACAGGGGGGCGGGTGGCTACACCTTC
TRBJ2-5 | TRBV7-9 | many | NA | CASKGVDGPQETQYF | TGTGCCAGCAAAGGAGTAGACGGACCACAAGAGACCCAGTACTTC
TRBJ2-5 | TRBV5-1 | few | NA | CASSGEQGIQTQYF | TGCGCCAGCAGCGGGGAACAGGGTATCCAGACCCAGTACTTC
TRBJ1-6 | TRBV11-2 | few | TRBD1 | CASSPGQGQSPLHF | TGTGCCAGCAGTCCCGGACAGGGACAATCACCCCTCCACTTT
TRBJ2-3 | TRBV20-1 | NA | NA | CSARGGITDTQYF | TGCAGTGCCCGTGGGGGGATAACAGATACGCAGTATTTT
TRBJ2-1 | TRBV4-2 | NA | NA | CASSRMRLGLEGYNEQFF | TGTGCCAGCAGCCGCATGCGTTTGGGACTTGAGGGATACAATGAGCAGTTCTTC
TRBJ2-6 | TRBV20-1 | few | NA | CSARGAPSGANVLTF | TGCAGTGCTAGAGGGGCGCCTTCTGGGGCCAACGTCCTGACTTTC
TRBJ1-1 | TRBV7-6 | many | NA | CASSLAKSGNTEAFF | TGTGCCAGCAGCTTAGCGAAATCAGGGAACACTGAAGCTTTCTTT
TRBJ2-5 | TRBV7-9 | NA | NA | CASYYSLPLTQETQYF | TGTGCCAGCTACTATTCGCTACCGCTAACCCAAGAGACCCAGTACTTC
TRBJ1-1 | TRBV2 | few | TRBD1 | CASNTQGEYTEAFF | TGTGCCAGCAATACCCAGGGGGAGTACACTGAAGCTTTCTTT